This is a list of T cell receptor beta chains from one sample in a study of beta chain features in type 1 diabetes. Generated by immunoSEQ multiplex PCR, the TCRdb table keeps only in-frame clones and is missing some. The sample holds more than 250,000 clones, 20% seen once. The material sequenced was naive CD4+ T cells from blood. The receptors were sampled from a woman aged 40 to 50 with type 1 diabetes. Each CDR3 is given with its conserved first and last residue. Fields, in order: CDR3 DNA, CDR3 protein, clone size, V gene, J gene, D gene. A D gene is named only where the DNA matches it firmly. Clone size appears in some rows only: once, few, many, or a class for an expanded clone.

CDR3 DNA: TGTGCCAGCAGCAAAGGCCCAGGGGCCTACAATGAGCAGTTCTTC
CDR3 protein: CASSKGPGAYNEQFF
clone size: few
V gene: TRBV21-1
J gene: TRBJ2-1
D gene: .

CDR3 DNA: TGTGCCTGGAGTGTTGGGACAGGGGGAGATAGCAATCAGCCCCAGCATTTT
CDR3 protein: CAWSVGTGGDSNQPQHF
clone size: .
V gene: TRBV30
J gene: TRBJ1-5
D gene: TRBD1

CDR3 DNA: TGTGCCTGGACCCTATACAGGGGGAACACTGAAGCTTTCTTT
CDR3 protein: CAWTLYRGNTEAFF
clone size: .
V gene: TRBV30
J gene: TRBJ1-1
D gene: TRBD1

CDR3 DNA: TGTGCCAGCAGTTGGAGGGGGCGCCAAGAAAAACTGTTTTTT
CDR3 protein: CASSWRGRQEKLFF
clone size: .
V gene: TRBV28
J gene: TRBJ1-4
D gene: TRBD1

CDR3 DNA: TGTGCCAGCAGCCGAAGCGCCATAGCGGAGGGGGAGCAGTTCTTC
CDR3 protein: CASSRSAIAEGEQFF
clone size: few
V gene: TRBV5-4
J gene: TRBJ2-1
D gene: .

CDR3 DNA: TGTGCCAGCGGGAGGCTCAACGGGGATTCACCCCTCCACTTT
CDR3 protein: CASGRLNGDSPLHF
clone size: once
V gene: TRBV27
J gene: TRBJ1-6
D gene: .

CDR3 DNA: TGTGCCACCGGGGCCCAGCGGGACCAGCCCCAGCATTTT
CDR3 protein: CATGAQRDQPQHF
clone size: .
V gene: TRBV15
J gene: TRBJ1-5
D gene: .

CDR3 DNA: TGTGCCAGCAAACCCGACAATTACAATGAGCAGTTCTTC
CDR3 protein: CASKPDNYNEQFF
clone size: .
V gene: TRBV28
J gene: TRBJ2-1
D gene: .

CDR3 DNA: TGTGCTAGTGCACTTGGACTGAACTACGGGAAGCAGTACTTC
CDR3 protein: CASALGLNYGKQYF
clone size: few
V gene: TRBV12-5
J gene: TRBJ2-7
D gene: .

CDR3 DNA: TGTGCCTGGAGTGTAGAGGGGGCAGGCGGGGAGACCCAGTACTTC
CDR3 protein: CAWSVEGAGGETQYF
clone size: .
V gene: TRBV30
J gene: TRBJ2-5
D gene: TRBD1

CDR3 DNA: TGTGCCAGCACCCCGACGGGAAAGTCTGGGGCCAACGTCCTGACTTTC
CDR3 protein: CASTPTGKSGANVLTF
clone size: few
V gene: TRBV6-6
J gene: TRBJ2-6
D gene: .

CDR3 DNA: TGTGCCTGGAGTGGTCTTTACAATGAGCAGTTCTTC
CDR3 protein: CAWSGLYNEQFF
clone size: .
V gene: TRBV30
J gene: TRBJ2-1
D gene: .

CDR3 DNA: TGCAGCGTTCACAGTCAAGAGACCCAGTACTTC
CDR3 protein: CSVHSQETQYF
clone size: .
V gene: TRBV29-1
J gene: TRBJ2-5
D gene: .

CDR3 DNA: TGTGCCTGGAGTGTACTAGCGGGAGCGGTGGAGACCCAGTACTTC
CDR3 protein: CAWSVLAGAVETQYF
clone size: .
V gene: TRBV30
J gene: TRBJ2-5
D gene: TRBD2

CDR3 DNA: TGCAGCGTTGTACGGGGAACTGAAGCTTTCTTT
CDR3 protein: CSVVRGTEAFF
clone size: .
V gene: TRBV29-1
J gene: TRBJ1-1
D gene: .

CDR3 DNA: TGCAGCGTGTCACTACAGGGTTACGGGGAGCTGTTTTTT
CDR3 protein: CSVSLQGYGELFF
clone size: .
V gene: TRBV29-1
J gene: TRBJ2-2
D gene: .

CDR3 DNA: TGTGCCAGCAGCTCGGACAGAACAGATACGCAGTATTTT
CDR3 protein: CASSSDRTDTQYF
clone size: .
V gene: TRBV5-6
J gene: TRBJ2-3
D gene: .

CDR3 DNA: TGTGCCATCAGAAACATCGGGGACACTGAAGCTTTCTTT
CDR3 protein: CAIRNIGDTEAFF
clone size: few
V gene: TRBV10-3
J gene: TRBJ1-1
D gene: .

CDR3 DNA: TGTGCCAGCAGCGTAGAGCCAGCGGGAAATAAGCAGTACTTC
CDR3 protein: CASSVEPAGNKQYF
clone size: .
V gene: TRBV9
J gene: TRBJ2-7
D gene: TRBD2

CDR3 DNA: TGCAGCGTTGGCCCTAGCGGGAAGTTCAATGAGCAGTTCTTC
CDR3 protein: CSVGPSGKFNEQFF
clone size: .
V gene: TRBV29-1
J gene: TRBJ2-1
D gene: TRBD2

CDR3 DNA: TGTGCCAGCAGCTCCCGACAGGAAGCTTTCTTT
CDR3 protein: CASSSRQEAFF
clone size: .
V gene: TRBV5-6
J gene: TRBJ1-1
D gene: .

CDR3 DNA: TGTGCCAGCAGCTTGGAGAGCTCTGGGGCCAACGTCCTGACTTTC
CDR3 protein: CASSLESSGANVLTF
clone size: once
V gene: TRBV7-6
J gene: TRBJ2-6
D gene: .

CDR3 DNA: TGTGCCTGGAGTGAGGGGCAGGGGTTCCCAGCTTTCTTT
CDR3 protein: CAWSEGQGFPAFF
clone size: few
V gene: TRBV30
J gene: TRBJ1-1
D gene: .

CDR3 DNA: TGTGCCTGGGGGGACAGGGGAAATGAAAAACTGTTTTTT
CDR3 protein: CAWGDRGNEKLFF
clone size: .
V gene: TRBV30
J gene: TRBJ1-4
D gene: TRBD1

CDR3 DNA: TGTGCCAGCTCACCAGGGACAGGCTCGGGCCGAGAGACCCAGTACTTC
CDR3 protein: CASSPGTGSGRETQYF
clone size: .
V gene: TRBV18
J gene: TRBJ2-5
D gene: TRBD1

CDR3 DNA: TGCGCCAGCAGCCAAGATCGGGGGACTACTAGTGAGCAGTTCTTC
CDR3 protein: CASSQDRGTTSEQFF
clone size: few
V gene: TRBV4-3
J gene: TRBJ2-1
D gene: TRBD2